The clone carrying this T cell receptor beta chain was seen many times. Its antigen is not known. This sample was included in a study of neurological immune-mediated disorders. Study results and caveats: With the multiple sclerosis repertoire cluster, neither clinical nor MRI features showed any association.

The CDR3 runs to 16 residues. V lost 6 bases and J lost 5; bases outside the gene matches: 10. TCRdb reanalysed the 5' RACE reads using MiXCR and keeps one entry per CDR3 protein. The sample holds 55,000 to 70,000 distinct CDR3 sequences; around 3% are singletons and the top ten take roughly 5.2%. The TCR comes from a woman aged 50 to 65 with multiple sclerosis. The chain joins TRBV12-3 or TRBV12-4 to TRBJ2-3; the match to TRBD1 covers 11 bases. The sequenced sample consisted of PBMCs. The CDR3 loop reads CASSPGRTGGGDTQYF. DNA for the CDR3: TGTGCCAGCAGCCCAGGCCGGACAGGGGGCGGAGATACGCAGTATTTT.